The source of this T cell receptor beta chain is a study of blood T cell repertoires in COVID-19. Study-wide background: Whether acute or convalescent, the COVID-19 samples came from the United States, Italy and Spain. The cDNA or gDNA used as material had been derived from T cells, B-cell-depleted T cells, or PBMCs.

Original handling: Quantification of nucleated cells was approximated via reference gene primer amplification. Using immunoSEQ multiplex PCR, the repertoire was profiled, and TCRdb retains in-frame clones only, with some absent. V and J calls and clone size are given by that table; D and trimming were obtained from the DNA. The data contain some 150,000 clones, roughly 80% of them singletons. The CDR3 extends over 17 amino acids. Germline CDR1 and CDR2: SGHTA and FQGNSA. Trimming removed 4 bases at V and 0 bases at J, with 13 bases between. The origin of this receptor is a middle-aged woman with active or convalescent COVID-19. Material for sequencing was peripheral blood. This chain uses TRBV7-2 with TRBJ1-6; D is unclear. CDR3 in amino acids: CASSSPAGTSYNSPLHF. The CDR3 DNA reads TGTGCCAGCAGCTCCCCCGCAGGCACCTCCTATAATTCACCCCTCCACTTT.